One sample yielded the 8 T cell receptor beta chains listed below, sequenced in a study of patients and donors after allogeneic stem cell transplantation. MiXCR was run by TCRdb on the RT-PCR reads, yielding one entry per CDR3 protein. Seen here are about 410,000 distinct CDR3 sequences, approximately 16% observed once, and the top ten hold roughly 7.2%. Sequencing used blood, either unsorted or a sorted T cell fraction (not recorded which). The receptors derive from a human donor who was either an allogeneic HSCT recipient or a stem cell or donor lymphocyte infusion donor (not recorded which). It is not recorded whose cells these are; they may come from a transplant donor.

V is TRBV19 and J is TRBJ2-3; weak D call: TRBD1 (6 bases). Germline CDR1 is LNHDA and CDR2 is SQIVND (reference sequence). The CDR3 spans 14 residues. V lost 6 bases to trimming and J lost 0 bases, with 10 bases between them. The CDR3 spells CASRDRGSTDTQYF. CDR3 bases: TGTGCCAGTAGGGACAGAGGGAGCACAGATACGCAGTATTTT.

This clonotype came up a few times. The V call is TRBV4-2, the J call TRBJ2-3, with D possibly TRBD1 on 5 matching bases. The CDR3 has 15 amino acids. Trimming took 1 base from V and 4 from J, leaving 12 bases between them. CDR1 is LGHNA and CDR2 is YNFKEQ in the germline V gene. In DNA, the CDR3 is TGTGCCAGCAGCCAAGGAGTTCAGGGCCCAGATACGCAGTATTTT. Its translation is CASSQGVQGPDTQYF.

This clonotype was counted at least ten times. The chain combines TRBV12-3 or TRBV12-4 with TRBJ2-1, with 9 bases matching TRBD1. The V segment lost 1 base and the J segment 2 bases; nucleotides outside the gene matches: 3. The CDR3 covers 16 residues. The CDR3 region is CASSLGGQGPYNEQFF. The CDR3 DNA follows: TGTGCCAGCAGTTTAGGGGGACAGGGCCCCTACAATGAGCAGTTCTTC.

This clonotype was detected only a few times. The rearrangement uses TRBV7-9 and TRBJ2-5; perhaps TRBD2 as D (5 bases). The CDR3 consists of 14 residues. Germline CDR1 SEHNR, CDR2 FQNEAQ (reference sequence). V gave up 4 bases and J gave up 2 bases, with 11 bases separating them. The CDR3 spells CASSYSDFQETQYF. For the CDR3, the DNA is TGTGCCAGCAGCTATTCGGACTTTCAAGAGACCCAGTACTTC.

There are a few counts of this clonotype. This sequence may be a read error, since a much larger clone differs from it by one base. This chain links TRBV13 with TRBJ1-2; D is possibly TRBD1 (6 bases). V was clipped by 1 base and J by 3 bases, with 6 bases between them. Germline CDR1 reads PRHDT; CDR2 reads FYEKMQ (reference sequence). The CDR3 totals 13 residues. The CDR3 spells CASSLAGDYGYTF. In DNA form, the CDR3 reads TGTGCCAGCAGCTTAGCAGGGGACTATGGCTACACCTTC.

The chain links TRBV7-3 to TRBJ1-1; D call uncertain. The germline CDR1 and CDR2 sequences are SGHTA and FQGTGA. CDR3 length equals 13 residues. Trimming took 0 bases from V and 4 from J, leaving 6 bases between them. The CDR3 sequence: CASSLTFVTEAFF. The CDR3 nucleotides read TGTGCCAGCAGCTTAACGTTTGTCACTGAAGCTTTCTTT.

The chain recombines TRBV4-2 with TRBJ1-6, with no clear D. CDR3 size: 14 residues. V was cut by 7 bases and J by 7 bases, with 14 bases left in between. Germline V gene data show CDR1 as LGHNA and CDR2 as YNFKEQ. In nucleotides, the CDR3 is TGTGCCAGCAACTTTGTGGAGAGGAATTCACCCCTCCACTTT. It is translated as CASNFVERNSPLHF.

The V call is TRBV7-3, the J call TRBJ1-1; D perhaps matches TRBD1 (5 bases). Trimming took 0 bases from V and 6 from J, leaving 8 bases between them. CDR3 length equals 13 residues. Germline CDR1 is SGHTA and CDR2 is FQGTGA. The CDR3, as DNA: TGTGCCAGCAGCTTAACGCGGGGGGCTGAAGCTTTCTTT. Translation: CASSLTRGAEAFF.